One T cell receptor (beta chain) is described in this entry. The junction departs from germline at one end; a sequencing error may be responsible. As it was prepared, the TCRbeta library received unique molecular identifiers. TCRdb redid the calling of the PCR reads with MiXCR, one entry per CDR3 protein. This table has about 510,000 distinct CDR3 sequences, over 9.5% appearing once. The sample belongs to a study of T-cell reconstitution after alpha-beta-depleted transplantation in children. The V gene's germline CDR1 is SGHRS and CDR2 YFSETQ. This CDR3 comprises 14 residues. The sample here was PBMCs, mostly from graft donor cells, taken 180 days after TCRalphabeta/CD19-depleted stem cell transplant. This clonotype was sampled from a female patient aged 2 to 10 who had a stem cell transplant for aplastic anemia, so the T cells may come from the graft donor. This sequence joins TRBV5-1 and TRBJ1-1; TRBD1 matches at 8 bases. The CDR3 nucleotides are TGCGCCAGCAGTTCGGACAGGGTGGGCACTGAATCTTTCTTT. Residues: CASSSDRVGTESFF.